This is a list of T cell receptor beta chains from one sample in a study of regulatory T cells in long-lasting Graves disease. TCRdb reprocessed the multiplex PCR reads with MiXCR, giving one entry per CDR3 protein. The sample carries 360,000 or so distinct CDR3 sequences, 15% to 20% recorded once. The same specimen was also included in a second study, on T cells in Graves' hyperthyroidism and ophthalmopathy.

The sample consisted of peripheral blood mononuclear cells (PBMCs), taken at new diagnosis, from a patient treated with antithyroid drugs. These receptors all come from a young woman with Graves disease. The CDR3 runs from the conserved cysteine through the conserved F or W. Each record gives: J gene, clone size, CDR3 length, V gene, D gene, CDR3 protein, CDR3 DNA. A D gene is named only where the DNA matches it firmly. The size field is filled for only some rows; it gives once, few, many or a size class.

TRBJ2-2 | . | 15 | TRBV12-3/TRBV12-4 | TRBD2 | CASSSGGARTGELFF | TGTGCCAGCAGTTCCGGGGGGGCACGCACCGGGGAGCTGTTTTTT
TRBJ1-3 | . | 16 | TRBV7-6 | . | CASSHPPGSSGNTIYF | TGTGCCAGCAGCCATCCCCCGGGGAGCTCTGGAAACACCATATATTTT
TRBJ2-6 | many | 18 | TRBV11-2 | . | CASSLAFSAGSGANVLTF | TGTGCCAGCAGCTTAGCGTTTTCAGCGGGTTCTGGGGCCAACGTCCTGACTTTC
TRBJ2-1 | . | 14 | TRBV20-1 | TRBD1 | CSASRMTGNNEQFF | TGCAGTGCTAGTAGGATGACAGGGAACAATGAGCAGTTCTTC
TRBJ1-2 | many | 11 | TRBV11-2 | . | CAERVGDGYTF | TGTGCCGAGCGGGTAGGGGATGGCTACACCTTC
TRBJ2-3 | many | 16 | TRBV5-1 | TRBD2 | CASSLSGRAGTDTQYF | TGCGCCAGCAGCTTGAGCGGGAGGGCCGGGACAGATACGCAGTATTTT
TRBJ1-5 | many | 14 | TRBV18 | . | CASSPLGSNQPQHF | TGTGCCAGCTCACCACTCGGCAGCAATCAGCCCCAGCATTTT
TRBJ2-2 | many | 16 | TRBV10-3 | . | CAISESRRGVSGELFF | TGTGCCATCAGTGAGTCGAGGCGGGGTGTGTCCGGGGAGCTGTTTTTT
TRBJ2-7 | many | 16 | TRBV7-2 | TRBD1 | CASSLDGTGLTYEQYF | TGTGCCAGCAGCTTAGACGGGACAGGTTTAACCTACGAGCAGTACTTC
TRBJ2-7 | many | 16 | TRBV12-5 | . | CASGYDSRDDSYEQYF | TGTGCTAGTGGTTATGACTCTCGGGACGACTCCTACGAGCAGTACTTC
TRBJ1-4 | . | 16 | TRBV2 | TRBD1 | CASRRDRGGTNEKLFF | TGTGCCAGTCGCCGGGACAGAGGAGGAACTAATGAAAAACTGTTTTTT
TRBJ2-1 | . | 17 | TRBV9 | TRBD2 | CASSVEESRGGNYEQFF | TGTGCCAGCAGCGTCGAAGAGAGCCGGGGGGGTAACTATGAGCAGTTCTTC
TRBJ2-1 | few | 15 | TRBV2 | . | CASRGRESTHNEQFF | TGTGCCAGCAGAGGACGGGAGTCCACCCACAATGAGCAGTTCTTC
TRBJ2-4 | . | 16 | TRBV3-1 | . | CASSQEGGLAKNIQYF | TGTGCCAGCAGCCAAGAGGGGGGTCTAGCCAAAAACATTCAGTACTTC
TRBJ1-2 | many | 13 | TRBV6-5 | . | CASSSQSNYGYTF | TGTGCCAGCAGTTCACAATCTAACTATGGCTACACCTTC
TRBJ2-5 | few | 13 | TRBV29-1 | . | CSVGGVVQETQYF | TGCAGCGTTGGTGGGGTGGTCCAAGAGACCCAGTACTTC
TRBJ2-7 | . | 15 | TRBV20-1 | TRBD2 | CSAPSAGGLPYEQYF | TGCAGTGCTCCCTCGGCGGGAGGTCTACCTTACGAGCAGTACTTC
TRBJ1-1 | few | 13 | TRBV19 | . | CASSREGITEAFF | TGTGCCAGTAGTAGAGAGGGCATCACTGAAGCTTTCTTT
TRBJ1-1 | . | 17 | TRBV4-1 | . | CASSQDPGLSTATEAFF | TGCGCCAGCAGCCAAGATCCTGGACTCTCAACGGCCACTGAAGCTTTCTTT
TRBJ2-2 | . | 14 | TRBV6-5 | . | CASSYSNNAGELFF | TGTGCCAGCAGTTACTCGAACAACGCCGGGGAGCTGTTTTTT
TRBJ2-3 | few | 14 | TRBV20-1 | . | CSASFGGPKDTQYF | TGCAGTGCTAGTTTCGGGGGGCCTAAAGATACGCAGTATTTT
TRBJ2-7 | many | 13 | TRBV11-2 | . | CASSFGLSYEQYF | TGTGCCAGCAGTTTTGGACTATCCTACGAGCAGTACTTC
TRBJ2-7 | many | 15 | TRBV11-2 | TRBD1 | CASSSLTGTAYEQYF | TGTGCCAGCAGCTCGTTAACCGGGACAGCCTACGAGCAGTACTTC
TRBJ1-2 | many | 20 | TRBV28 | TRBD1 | CASSLWVSRTGDRPHYGYTF | TGTGCCAGCAGTTTATGGGTTTCGAGGACAGGGGACCGACCCCACTATGGCTACACCTTC
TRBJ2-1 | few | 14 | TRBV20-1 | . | CSAGQLGAYNEQFF | TGCAGTGCTGGTCAGCTGGGAGCCTACAATGAGCAGTTCTTC
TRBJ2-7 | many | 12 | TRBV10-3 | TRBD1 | CAISLGQDEQYF | TGTGCCATCAGCCTCGGACAGGACGAGCAGTACTTC
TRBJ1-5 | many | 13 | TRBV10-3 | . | CAIRQGEGQPQHF | TGTGCCATCAGGCAGGGTGAGGGTCAGCCCCAGCATTTT
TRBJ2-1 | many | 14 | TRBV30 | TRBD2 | CAWSDGGGYNEQFF | TGTGCCTGGAGTGACGGGGGGGGTTACAATGAGCAGTTCTTC
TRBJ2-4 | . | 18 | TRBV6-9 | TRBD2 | CASSYSARTSGQSNVQYF | TGTGCCAGCAGTTACTCAGCTAGGACTAGCGGGCAGTCAAACGTTCAGTACTTC
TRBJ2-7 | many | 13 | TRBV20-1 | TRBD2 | CSARTSGRYEQYF | TGCAGTGCTAGGACTAGCGGACGCTACGAGCAGTACTTC
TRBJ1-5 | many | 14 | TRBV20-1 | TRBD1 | CSAPSLDRAQPQHF | TGCAGTGCTCCCTCCCTCGACAGGGCCCAGCCCCAGCATTTT
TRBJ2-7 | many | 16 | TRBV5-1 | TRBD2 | CASSPRLAGGGYEQYF | TGCGCCAGCAGCCCGAGACTAGCGGGAGGCGGATACGAGCAGTACTTC
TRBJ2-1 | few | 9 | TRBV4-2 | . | CARGNEQFF | TGTGCCCGAGGGAATGAGCAGTTCTTC
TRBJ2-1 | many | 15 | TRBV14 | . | CASSQYATGNNEQFF | TGTGCCAGCAGCCAATATGCAACGGGGAACAATGAGCAGTTCTTC
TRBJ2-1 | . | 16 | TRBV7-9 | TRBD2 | CASRERTSGDYNEQFF | TGTGCCAGCAGGGAAAGGACTAGCGGGGATTACAATGAGCAGTTCTTC
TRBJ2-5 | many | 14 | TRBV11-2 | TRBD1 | CASSKTGGGETQYF | TGTGCCAGCAGCAAAACAGGGGGCGGAGAGACCCAGTACTTC
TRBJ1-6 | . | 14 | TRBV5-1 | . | CASSLDQKRSPLHF | TGCGCCAGCAGCTTGGATCAGAAACGTTCACCCCTCCACTTT
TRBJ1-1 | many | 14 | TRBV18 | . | CASSPPGDEMKAFF | TGTGCCAGCTCACCACCCGGCGACGAGATGAAAGCTTTCTTT
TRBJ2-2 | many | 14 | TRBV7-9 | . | CASSPSLNTGELFF | TGTGCCAGCAGCCCCAGCCTGAACACCGGGGAGCTGTTTTTT
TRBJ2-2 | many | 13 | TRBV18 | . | CASSAQVTGELFF | TGTGCCAGCTCAGCTCAGGTCACCGGGGAGCTGTTTTTT
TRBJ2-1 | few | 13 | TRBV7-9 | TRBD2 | CASSSAAGDEQFF | TGTGCCAGCAGCTCCGCCGCGGGAGATGAGCAGTTCTTC
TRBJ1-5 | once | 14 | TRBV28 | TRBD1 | CASKRQGAVQPQHF | TGTGCCAGCAAGAGACAGGGGGCGGTTCAGCCCCAGCATTTT
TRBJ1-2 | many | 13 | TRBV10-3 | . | CATLAGEPNGYTF | TGTGCCACCCTCGCCGGGGAGCCGAATGGCTACACCTTC